The 13 T cell receptor beta chains below come from one sample, sequenced in a study of T-cell reconstitution after alpha-beta-depleted transplantation in children. Unique molecular identifiers were used to barcode this TCRbeta library. A single record per CDR3 protein comes from TCRdb applying MiXCR to the PCR reads. The sample consists of around 450,000 distinct CDR3 sequences, approximately 41% of them appearing once. This sample comprised PBMCs, obtained before TCRalphabeta/CD19-depleted stem cell transplant. The source is a girl aged 2-10 years with aplastic anemia, due to receive a stem cell transplant.

This clonotype was counted ten times or more. The rearrangement joins TRBV7-2 to TRBJ2-1; D remains unclear. This CDR3 is built from 13 residues. Between the trimmed V and J ends, which lost 5 bases and 5 bases, there was a span of 10 bases. Looked up from germline, CDR1 is SGHTA and CDR2 is FQGNSA. The CDR3 sequence is CASSPFDHNEQFF. The CDR3 bases are TGTGCCAGCAGCCCCTTCGACCACAATGAGCAGTTCTTC.

The chain recombines TRBV28 with TRBJ2-7, with 8 bases matching TRBD2. The CDR3 has 15 residues. CDR1 and CDR2 from the germline V gene are MDHEN and SYDVKM. With V trimmed by 7 bases and J by 5 bases, 13 bases remained unmatched. DNA for the CDR3: TGTGCCAGCACCGATAGCGGGGTTTTTGTGGACGAGCAGTACTTC. Its translation is CASTDSGVFVDEQYF. The variable domain in full, completed from reference TRBV28 and TRBJ2-7, reads DVKVTQSSRYLVKRTGEKVFLECVQDMDHENMFWYRQDPGLGLRLIYFSYDVKMKEKGDIPEGYSVSREKKERFSLILESASTNQTSMYLCASTDSGVFVDEQYFGPGTRLTVT.

Note on this clonotype: Mismatch with germline at one junction end may stem from a read error. V usage is TRBV30 and J usage is TRBJ2-2, with 8 bases fitting TRBD2. Germline values: CDR1 GTSNPN, CDR2 SVGIG (reference sequence). This CDR3 has 15 amino acids. The CDR3 nucleotides read TGTGCCTGGAGTGTTATGGCGGGGGGCACCGGGGAGCTGTCTTTT. It specifies CAWSVMAGGTGELSF. Full variable domain (outside the CDR3, taken from reference TRBV30 and TRBJ2-2): SQTIHQWPATLVQPVGSPLSLECTVEGTSNPNLYWYRQAAGRGLQLLFYSVGIGQISSEVPQNLSASRPQDRQFILSSKKLLLSDSGFYLCAWSVMAGGTGELSFGEGSRLTVL.

The chain uses TRBV5-1 and TRBJ2-5; 7 nucleotides line up with TRBD2. Germline V CDR1 and CDR2: SGHRS, YFSETQ. V shed 1 base, J shed 2 bases, and the junction held 5 bases outside the gene matches. The CDR3 spans 15 residues. CDR3 sequence: CASSLRTGGQETQYF. CDR3 sequence (DNA): TGCGCCAGCAGCTTGCGGACGGGAGGTCAAGAGACCCAGTACTTC.

The chain uses TRBV5-5 and TRBJ2-3; D might be TRBD1 or TRBD2, each matching 6 bases. Germline V gene data show CDR1 as SGHKS and CDR2 as YYEKEE (reference sequence). The CDR3 spans 15 residues. Trimming left V 4 bases short and J 4 bases short, with 16 bases between. This chain's CDR3 is CASSIQGRRADTQYF. As DNA, the CDR3 is TGTGCCAGCAGCATACAGGGCCGGAGGGCAGATACGCAGTATTTT.

The chain uses TRBV10-3 and TRBJ1-4; tentative D call: TRBD1 (6 bases). The CDR3 sequence is 14 residues long. Germline V gene data show CDR1 as ENHRY and CDR2 as SYGVKD. V was trimmed by 10 bases and J by 6 bases, leaving 18 bases between them. CDR3 sequence (DNA): TGTGCCACCTCTCCGCGACAGGAAGATGAAAAACTGTTTTTT. It codes for CATSPRQEDEKLFF.

The rearrangement links TRBV5-1 to TRBJ2-7, with 9 bases matching TRBD1. Per germline, CDR1 SGHRS and CDR2 YFSETQ. The CDR3 runs to 14 residues. V lost 4 bases to trimming and J lost 4 bases; unmatched junction nucleotides: 6. The CDR3 DNA is TGCGCCAGCAGCGCCTGGACAGGGGAATACGAGCAGTACTTC. The encoded protein is CASSAWTGEYEQYF.

This clonotype appeared many times. The chain couples TRBV6-1 to TRBJ2-7; the D is unclear. This CDR3 comprises 11 residues. Germline loops: CDR1 MNHNS, CDR2 SASEGT. V lost 4 bases to trimming and J lost 4 bases, with 5 bases between them. The CDR3 region is CASSAKYEQYF. DNA of the CDR3: TGTGCCAGCAGTGCAAAGTACGAGCAGTACTTC.

This clonotype was seen a single time. The chain carries TRBV20-1 and TRBJ2-7, with TRBD2 as a possible D gene (5 bases). The CDR3 loop spans 10 amino acids. Germline loops: CDR1 DFQATT, CDR2 SNEGSKA (reference sequence). V gave up 7 bases and J gave up 1 base, with 5 bases separating them. CDR3 loop: CSGESYEQYF. DNA for the CDR3: TGCAGTGGGGAGTCCTACGAGCAGTACTTC.

This clonotype was detected a few times. The chain recombines TRBV28 with TRBJ2-1, with 8 bases fitting TRBD2. Germline V gene sequence: CDR1 MDHEN, CDR2 SYDVKM. This CDR3 comprises 14 residues. V lost 9 bases, J lost 6 bases, and 10 bases stayed unmatched. The CDR3 sequence is CASCPGGPVNEQFF. The CDR3 DNA follows: TGTGCCAGTTGCCCGGGAGGGCCTGTCAATGAGCAGTTCTTC.

The rearrangement uses TRBV14 and TRBJ1-3, with D possibly TRBD1 on 6 matching bases. The CDR3 extends over 16 amino acids. Germline CDR1 reads SGHDN; CDR2 reads FVKESK. V gave up 0 bases and J gave up 3 bases, with 12 bases separating them. The CDR3 reads CASSQDLGTIGNTIYF. The CDR3 DNA reads as TGTGCCAGCAGCCAAGATCTTGGGACAATTGGAAACACCATATATTTT.

The gene calls are TRBV20-1 and TRBJ1-1, with 7 positions matching TRBD1. CDR1 and CDR2 from the germline V gene are DFQATT and SNEGSKA (reference sequence). This CDR3 contains 14 residues. The junction had 10 bases not matched to a gene; V was cut back by 6 bases and J by 3 bases. The CDR3 reads CSASPGTAYTEAFF. CDR3 bases: TGCAGTGCGAGTCCCGGGACAGCTTACACTGAAGCTTTCTTT.

This chain joins TRBV15 and TRBJ2-7, with unresolved D. The V gene lost 3 bases and the J gene lost 2 bases, with 11 bases spanning the gap. CDR3 length: 14 residues. Germline V CDR1 and CDR2: LNHNV, YYDKDF (reference sequence). The CDR3 nucleotides are TGTGCCACCAGCAGGGAGAAGGCGACCTACGAGCAGTACTTC. As protein: CATSREKATYEQYF.